The following is a T cell receptor (beta chain) sequence with its context. Clones were read by immunoSEQ multiplex PCR, and TCRdb kept only the in-frame ones, dropping some. Of roughly 710,000 clones listed, around 85% are singletons. This sample was taken from a study of shared T cell receptors in the human thymus. J lost 5 bases, V lost 0 bases, and 18 bases had no gene match. Germline V gene data show CDR1 as MGHRA and CDR2 as YSYEKL. There are 20 residues in the CDR3. This sample also belongs to another study, concerning human thymus T cells. From that second work: The sample donors, healthy Finnish infants, were having corrective surgery for congenital heart defects. Resections obtained during corrective heart surgery supplied the thymus tissue. An apparent bias in V and J gene usage was seen in thymic and blood repertoires.

The sample consisted of thymocytes. The J gene is TRBJ1-4, the V gene TRBV4-1, with 7 bases identical to TRBD1. This sequence originates from a girl under two years old with a congenital heart defect. As DNA, the CDR3 is TGCGCCAGCAGCCAAGAACACCGAAGCGACAGGGAAAACTGGAATGAAAAACTGTTTTTT. Amino acid sequence: CASSQEHRSDRENWNEKLFF.